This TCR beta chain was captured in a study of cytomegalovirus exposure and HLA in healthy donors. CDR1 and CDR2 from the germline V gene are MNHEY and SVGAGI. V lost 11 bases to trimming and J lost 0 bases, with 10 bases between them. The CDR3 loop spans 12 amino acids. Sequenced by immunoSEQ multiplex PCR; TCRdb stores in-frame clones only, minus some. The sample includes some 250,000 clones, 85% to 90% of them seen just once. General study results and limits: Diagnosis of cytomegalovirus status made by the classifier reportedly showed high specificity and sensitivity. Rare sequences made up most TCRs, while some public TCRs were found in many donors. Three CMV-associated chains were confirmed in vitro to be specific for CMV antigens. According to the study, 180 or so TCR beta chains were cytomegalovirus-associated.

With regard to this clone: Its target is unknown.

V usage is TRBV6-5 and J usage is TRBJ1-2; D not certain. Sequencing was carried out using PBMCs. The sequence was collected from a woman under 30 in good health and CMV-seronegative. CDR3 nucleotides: TGTGCCGACACGAGTCCTAACTATGGCTACACCTTC. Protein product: CADTSPNYGYTF.